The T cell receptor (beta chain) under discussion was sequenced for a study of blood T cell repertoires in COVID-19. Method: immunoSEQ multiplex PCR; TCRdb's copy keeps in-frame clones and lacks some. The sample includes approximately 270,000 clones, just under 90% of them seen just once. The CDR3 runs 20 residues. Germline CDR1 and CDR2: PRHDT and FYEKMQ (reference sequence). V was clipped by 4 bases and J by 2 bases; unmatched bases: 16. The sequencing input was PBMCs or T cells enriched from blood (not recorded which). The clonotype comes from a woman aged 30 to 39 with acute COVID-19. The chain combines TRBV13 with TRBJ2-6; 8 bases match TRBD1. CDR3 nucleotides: TGTGCCAGCAGCTCCGATTCCCCCACAGGGGGTGCTGCTGGGGCCAACGTCCTGACTTTC. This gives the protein CASSSDSPTGGAAGANVLTF.